These 16 T cell receptor beta chains were sequenced from one sample in a study of follicular helper T cells after annual influenza vaccination. Data came from immunoSEQ multiplex PCR; TCRdb stores just in-frame clones and leaves some out. The sample yields roughly 7,000 clones, 70% to 90% seen once. Time point here: 2015-2016 season, 7 days after influenza vaccination. The sequencing used CXCR5+ CD38- circulating T follicular helper cells from blood, collected 7 days after influenza vaccination. Subset indicated: circulating Tfh, non-naive CD4+CXCR5+PD-1+ (ICOS+CD38+ or ICOS-CD38-). The origin of the receptors is an adult who received the influenza vaccine.

This clone was seen only a few times. V gene TRBV28 combines with J gene TRBJ2-5; D remains ambiguous. CDR1 is MDHEN, CDR2 SYDVKM, per germline. Between the trimmed V and J ends, which lost 2 bases and 4 bases, there was a span of 11 bases. CDR3 size: 14 residues. The CDR3 DNA reads as TGTGCCAGCAGTTTAGCGGATAAGCGAGAGACCCAGTACTTC. This gives the protein CASSLADKRETQYF.

The chain uses TRBV6-1 and TRBJ2-6; D perhaps matches TRBD2 (5 bases). The germline V gene has CDR1 MNHNS and CDR2 SASEGT. The CDR3 is made up of 15 amino acids. The germline V and J ends were trimmed by 7 bases and 1 base, with 11 bases remaining between them. The CDR3 loop is CASTTWRSGANVLTF. The CDR3 DNA is TGTGCCAGCACCACATGGAGGTCTGGGGCCAACGTCCTGACTTTC.

This chain uses TRBV6-6 with TRBJ2-3; D may be TRBD2 (6 bases). Trimming cost V 5 bases and J 7 bases, with 10 bases left between them. Germline V gene lookup returns CDR1 MNHNY and CDR2 SVGAGI (reference sequence). The CDR3 runs 12 residues. The chain's CDR3 is CASSGDSNTQYF. The CDR3, as DNA: TGTGCCAGCAGTGGGGACTCAAATACGCAGTATTTT.

The chain couples TRBV7-6 to TRBJ2-3; D is unresolved. The CDR3 length is 11 residues. The germline V and J ends were trimmed by 1 base and 5 bases, with 1 base remaining between them. The germline V gene has CDR1 SGHVS and CDR2 FNYEAQ. As DNA, the CDR3 is TGTGCCAGCAGCTTAGAAGATACGCAGTATTTT. It translates to CASSLEDTQYF.

The V gene is TRBV2, the J gene TRBJ1-2; a possible D gene is TRBD1 (6 bases). CDR3 length: 12 amino acids. V lost 5 bases and J 4 bases, leaving 8 bases between the germline ends. Germline values: CDR1 SNHLY, CDR2 FYNNEI. CDR3 DNA sequence: TGTGCCAGCAGTCGGACAGCCTATGGCTACACCTTC. Its protein is CASSRTAYGYTF.

The chain employs TRBV28 and TRBJ2-7, with 10 bases matching TRBD2. In germline, CDR1 is MDHEN, CDR2 SYDVKM. The CDR3 consists of 13 residues. V lost 9 bases, J lost 3 bases, and 5 bases stayed unmatched. The CDR3 nucleotides read TGTGCCAGTGAGCGGGAGGGGCACTACGAGCAGTACGTC. It yields the protein CASEREGHYEQYV.

V and J are TRBV28 and TRBJ2-5; D unresolved. Germline V gene data show CDR1 as MDHEN and CDR2 as SYDVKM. The CDR3 runs 13 residues. The V end lost 2 bases, the J end lost 8 bases, and 12 bases lay between the germline ends. For the CDR3, the DNA is TGTGCCAGCAGTTTAATCAATCCAAGTACCCAGTACTTC. Its translation is CASSLINPSTQYF.

This chain links TRBV30 with TRBJ1-5, with D unresolved. Germline CDR1 is GTSNPN and CDR2 is SVGIG (reference sequence). The CDR3 covers 12 residues. The ends were cut back, 2 bases at V and 7 bases at J, with 9 bases in the middle. CDR3 in amino acids: CAWSPGSQPQHF. The CDR3 nucleotides read TGTGCCTGGAGTCCGGGGAGCCAGCCCCAGCATTTT.

This clone was seen just once. This chain joins TRBV5-1 and TRBJ2-5; D is possibly TRBD1 (5 bases). CDR1 SGHRS and CDR2 YFSETQ come from the germline V gene. This CDR3 region has 14 residues. Deletions cut 1 base from V and 5 bases from J, with 12 bases between. The CDR3 DNA follows: TGCGCCAGCAGCTTGTCGGCAGGGCCGGAGACCCAGTACTTC. This translates into CASSLSAGPETQYF.

The CDR3 bases are TGTGCCAGCAGTTTTCTGGGATCTGGTGAAGCTTTCTTT. Its protein is CASSFLGSGEAFF. The chain links TRBV27 to TRBJ1-1; D uncertain. The CDR3 runs to 13 residues. Per germline, CDR1 MNHEY and CDR2 SMNVEV (reference sequence). The V and J ends lost 3 bases and 7 bases respectively, with 12 bases between them.

This chain links TRBV2 with TRBJ1-2; no firm D call. CDR1 and CDR2 from the germline V gene are SNHLY and FYNNEI. V was trimmed by 4 bases and J by 5 bases, leaving 11 bases between them. This CDR3 has 13 residues. The CDR3 here is CASSGARSYGYTF. CDR3 bases: TGTGCCAGCAGTGGAGCCCGCAGTTATGGCTACACCTTC. Looking up the rest from reference TRBV2 and TRBJ1-2 gives the full variable domain: EPEVTQTPSHQVTQMGQEVILRCVPISNHLYFYWYRQILGQKVEFLVSFYNNEISEKSEIFDDQFSVERPDGSNFTLKIRSTKLEDSAMYFCASSGARSYGYTFGSGTRLTVV.

V is TRBV28 and J is TRBJ1-4; TRBD1 matches at 10 bases. Trimming cost V 2 bases and J 8 bases; bases outside gene matches: 5. Germline loops: CDR1 MDHEN, CDR2 SYDVKM. The length of the CDR3 is 15 residues. The CDR3 spells CASSLDDRGREKLFF. CDR3 coding DNA: TGTGCCAGCAGTTTAGATGACAGGGGGCGCGAAAAACTGTTTTTT.

The chain combines TRBV18 with TRBJ2-2; D is tentatively TRBD1 or TRBD2 (5 bases each). The germline CDR1 and CDR2 sequences are KGHSH and LQKENI. CDR3 length: 17 amino acids. The V end lost 4 bases, the J end lost 4 bases, and 19 bases lay between the germline ends. CDR3 loop: CASSQTGTTAVTGELFF. DNA for the CDR3: TGTGCCAGCTCACAGACCGGGACCACAGCGGTCACCGGGGAGCTGTTTTTT. Complete variable domain (other parts from reference TRBV18 and TRBJ2-2): NAGVMQNPRHLVRRRGQEARLRCSPMKGHSHVYWYRQLPEEGLKFMVYLQKENIIDESGMPKERFSAEFPKEGPSILRIQQVVRGDSAAYFCASSQTGTTAVTGELFFGEGSRLTVL.

The count of this clone is one. V gene TRBV6-1 combines with J gene TRBJ2-1; possible D gene TRBD1, 6 bases. CDR3 size: 16 residues. V lost 4 bases and J lost 0, with 13 bases in between. The germline V gene encodes CDR1 MNHNS and CDR2 SASEGT. Here the CDR3 DNA reads TGTGCCAGCAGTGGGCGACAGGCTAGCTCCTACAATGAGCAGTTCTTC. Its protein is CASSGRQASSYNEQFF.

The V call is TRBV7-9, the J call TRBJ2-2, with D unclear. V lost 10 bases and J lost 2, with 17 bases in between. Looked up from germline, CDR1 is SEHNR and CDR2 is FQNEAQ (reference sequence). CDR3 size: 15 residues. CDR3 sequence: CAKRALGGNTGELFF. CDR3 DNA: TGTGCCAAGCGTGCGCTCGGCGGAAACACCGGGGAGCTGTTTTTT.

This chain connects TRBV7-2 to TRBJ2-7; tentatively, D is TRBD2 (7 bases). Germline V gene sequence: CDR1 SGHTA, CDR2 FQGNSA. V was trimmed by 3 bases and J by 7 bases, leaving 10 bases between them. The CDR3 is 12 residues long. Here the CDR3 DNA reads TGTGCCAGCAGCTTCGGGGGGCGGGAGCAGTACTTC. It is translated as CASSFGGREQYF.